Listed below are T cell receptor beta chains from one sample, sequenced in a study of chemoradiotherapy in HPV16-positive cancers. Measured with immunoSEQ multiplex PCR; TCRdb has only the in-frame clones, and not every one. Of about 5,400 clones listed, roughly 85% are singletons. The sequenced sample was tumor tissue, obtained from a patient who underwent chemoradiotherapy. Every receptor here comes from a human donor with HPV-associated anogenital cancer. The CDR3 runs from the conserved cysteine through the conserved F or W. Fields, in order: D gene, J gene, clone size, V gene, CDR3 DNA, CDR3 protein. A D gene is named only where the DNA matches it firmly. Size is omitted from some rows. Given values are once, few, many or a class for expanded clones.

D gene: .
J gene: TRBJ2-7
clone size: .
V gene: TRBV7-2
CDR3 DNA: TGTGCCAGCAGCTCACGGGGGGCCAGCTCCTACGAGCAGTACTTC
CDR3 protein: CASSSRGASSYEQYF

D gene: TRBD1
J gene: TRBJ1-2
clone size: .
V gene: TRBV7-8
CDR3 DNA: TGTGCCAGCAGCCCTTTCGGACAGGGTTTAGGCTACACCTTC
CDR3 protein: CASSPFGQGLGYTF

D gene: .
J gene: TRBJ2-2
clone size: .
V gene: TRBV2
CDR3 DNA: TGTGCCAGCAGTAGGTACACCGGGGAGCTGTTTTTT
CDR3 protein: CASSRYTGELFF

D gene: .
J gene: TRBJ1-2
clone size: .
V gene: TRBV2
CDR3 DNA: .
CDR3 protein: CASSTSGGSGYTF

D gene: TRBD2
J gene: TRBJ2-3
clone size: .
V gene: TRBV7-9
CDR3 DNA: TGTGCCAGCAGCGATAGCGGGACTAGCACAGATACGCAGTATTTT
CDR3 protein: CASSDSGTSTDTQYF

D gene: TRBD1
J gene: TRBJ2-3
clone size: .
V gene: TRBV29-1
CDR3 DNA: TGCAGCGTTGATGGCCACAGGGGGTTAGTCACAGATACGCAGTATTTT
CDR3 protein: CSVDGHRGLVTDTQYF

D gene: .
J gene: TRBJ1-2
clone size: .
V gene: TRBV5-1
CDR3 DNA: TGCGCCAGCAGTTCGACGGATGGAGCCCTCTATGGCTACACCTTC
CDR3 protein: CASSSTDGALYGYTF

D gene: .
J gene: TRBJ1-1
clone size: few
V gene: TRBV11-2
CDR3 DNA: TGTGCCAGCAAAATTTCAGGGGCGAACACTGAAGCTTTCTTT
CDR3 protein: CASKISGANTEAFF

D gene: .
J gene: TRBJ2-3
clone size: .
V gene: TRBV7-9
CDR3 DNA: TGTGCCAGCACAAACACAGATACGCAGTATTTT
CDR3 protein: CASTNTDTQYF

D gene: TRBD2
J gene: TRBJ2-2
clone size: .
V gene: TRBV27
CDR3 DNA: TGTGCCAGCAGTTTATTACCCCTAAGAGTTGGGGGGGGGAACACCGGGGAGCTGTTTTTT
CDR3 protein: CASSLLPLRVGGGNTGELFF

D gene: TRBD2
J gene: TRBJ2-5
clone size: .
V gene: TRBV19
CDR3 DNA: TGTGCCAGTAGTATCGGGGAGCGGGGGTGGGAGACCCAGTACTTC
CDR3 protein: CASSIGERGWETQYF

D gene: TRBD1
J gene: TRBJ1-2
clone size: .
V gene: TRBV6-1
CDR3 DNA: TGTGCCAGCAGTGAACAGGGAGACAGGGGTTTTGGCTACACCTTC
CDR3 protein: CASSEQGDRGFGYTF

D gene: .
J gene: TRBJ1-6
clone size: .
V gene: TRBV11-1
CDR3 DNA: TGTGCCAGCAGCCCCCCTCGAAGTCCACCCCTCCACTTT
CDR3 protein: CASSPPRSPPLHF

D gene: .
J gene: TRBJ1-5
clone size: once
V gene: TRBV30
CDR3 DNA: TGTGCCTGGAGCCCTTCGGAGGGGAATCAGCCCCAGCATTTT
CDR3 protein: CAWSPSEGNQPQHF

D gene: .
J gene: TRBJ2-1
clone size: .
V gene: TRBV11-3
CDR3 DNA: TGTGCCAGCAGCTTAGACCGAGCTTCTTACGGGTACTACAATGAGCAGTTCTTC
CDR3 protein: CASSLDRASYGYYNEQFF

D gene: .
J gene: TRBJ1-6
clone size: .
V gene: TRBV30
CDR3 DNA: TGTGCCTGGACTCGCGGGGGGAGTTCACCCCTCCACTTT
CDR3 protein: CAWTRGGSSPLHF

D gene: .
J gene: TRBJ2-7
clone size: .
V gene: TRBV2
CDR3 DNA: TGTGCCAGCAGTGTCTACACCTACGAGCAGTACTTC
CDR3 protein: CASSVYTYEQYF

D gene: TRBD2
J gene: TRBJ2-3
clone size: few
V gene: TRBV7-2
CDR3 DNA: TGTGCCAGCAGCTTAGGGGACGGCGGGGGGGGCACAGATACGCAGTATTTT
CDR3 protein: CASSLGDGGGGTDTQYF

D gene: TRBD2
J gene: TRBJ2-3
clone size: .
V gene: TRBV5-1
CDR3 DNA: TGCGCCAGCAGCTTGGGACTAGCGGGCACAGATACGCAGTATTTT
CDR3 protein: CASSLGLAGTDTQYF

D gene: .
J gene: TRBJ2-1
clone size: .
V gene: TRBV21-1
CDR3 DNA: TGTGCCAGCAGCACATCTTCAGGGGGCAATGAGCAGTTCTTC
CDR3 protein: CASSTSSGGNEQFF

D gene: TRBD2
J gene: TRBJ2-1
clone size: .
V gene: TRBV11-2
CDR3 DNA: TGTGCCAGCAGCCCCGGGACTAGCGGGGGTACCTACAATGAGCAGTTCTTC
CDR3 protein: CASSPGTSGGTYNEQFF

D gene: TRBD2
J gene: TRBJ2-5
clone size: .
V gene: TRBV15
CDR3 DNA: TGTGCCACCAGCAGAGGTCGCGGGACTAGCGGACTAGAGACCCAGTACTTC
CDR3 protein: CATSRGRGTSGLETQYF

D gene: .
J gene: TRBJ2-1
clone size: .
V gene: TRBV5-6
CDR3 DNA: TGTGCCAGCAGCTTCTCGGTGGGGTCCAATGAGCAGTTCTTC
CDR3 protein: CASSFSVGSNEQFF

D gene: .
J gene: TRBJ2-6
clone size: .
V gene: TRBV19
CDR3 DNA: TGTGCCAGTAGTATCGGGGGAAGGCCTGGGGCCAACGTCCTGACTTTC
CDR3 protein: CASSIGGRPGANVLTF

D gene: .
J gene: TRBJ1-3
clone size: .
V gene: TRBV2
CDR3 DNA: TGTGCCACGGGTGGACCGGACTCTGGAAACACCATATATTTT
CDR3 protein: CATGGPDSGNTIYF

D gene: TRBD1
J gene: TRBJ2-6
clone size: .
V gene: TRBV7-9
CDR3 DNA: TGTGCCAGCAGCCCAGGGGGCTCTGGGGCCAACGTCCTGACTTTC
CDR3 protein: CASSPGGSGANVLTF

D gene: TRBD2
J gene: TRBJ2-1
clone size: .
V gene: TRBV29-1
CDR3 DNA: TGCAGCGTTGTGGCGGCGCGGGGGGGCAATGAGCAGTTCTTC
CDR3 protein: CSVVAARGGNEQFF

D gene: .
J gene: TRBJ1-6
clone size: .
V gene: TRBV9
CDR3 DNA: TGTGCCAGCAGCCCGAGGGGGGACCCCTCCTATAATTCACCCCTCCACTTT
CDR3 protein: CASSPRGDPSYNSPLHF

D gene: TRBD2
J gene: TRBJ2-1
clone size: .
V gene: TRBV6-1
CDR3 DNA: TGTGCCAGCAGTTTGAGCGGGGATGAGCAGTTCTTC
CDR3 protein: CASSLSGDEQFF

D gene: .
J gene: TRBJ2-2
clone size: .
V gene: TRBV15
CDR3 DNA: TGTGCCACAAAGGACGGGTCGAACACCGGGGAGCTGTTTTTT
CDR3 protein: CATKDGSNTGELFF

D gene: .
J gene: TRBJ1-5
clone size: .
V gene: TRBV7-6
CDR3 DNA: TGTGCCAGCAGCTTACGTATGGGTACCAATCGGCCCCAGCATTTT
CDR3 protein: CASSLRMGTNRPQHF

D gene: .
J gene: TRBJ1-6
clone size: .
V gene: TRBV7-9
CDR3 DNA: TGTGCCAGCAGCTTAGCTGAAGGGCCCCTCCACTTT
CDR3 protein: CASSLAEGPLHF

D gene: TRBD2
J gene: TRBJ2-7
clone size: .
V gene: TRBV10-3
CDR3 DNA: TGTGCCATCAGTGTGGGAGCGGGATCCTCCTACGAGCAGTACTTC
CDR3 protein: CAISVGAGSSYEQYF

D gene: TRBD1
J gene: TRBJ1-6
clone size: .
V gene: TRBV27
CDR3 DNA: TGTGCCAGCAGACACGTACAGGGGGCCGCTAATTCACCCCTCCACTTT
CDR3 protein: CASRHVQGAANSPLHF

D gene: TRBD2
J gene: TRBJ2-1
clone size: .
V gene: TRBV27
CDR3 DNA: TGTGCCAGCAGAGCGGGGGGGATTAGCTCCTACAATGAGCAGTTCTTC
CDR3 protein: CASRAGGISSYNEQFF

D gene: .
J gene: TRBJ1-2
clone size: .
V gene: TRBV4-2
CDR3 DNA: TGTGCCAGCAGCCAAGATAGGGGCGCTAACTATGGCTACACCTTC
CDR3 protein: CASSQDRGANYGYTF

D gene: TRBD1
J gene: TRBJ1-2
clone size: .
V gene: TRBV18
CDR3 DNA: TGTGCCAGCTCACCAAAGTCGGGACAGGGATATGGCTACACCTTC
CDR3 protein: CASSPKSGQGYGYTF

D gene: TRBD1
J gene: TRBJ1-2
clone size: .
V gene: TRBV15
CDR3 DNA: TGTGCCACCAGAGGGATTACGGGACAGGGGATTTATGGCTACACCTTC
CDR3 protein: CATRGITGQGIYGYTF

D gene: .
J gene: TRBJ2-5
clone size: .
V gene: TRBV7-2
CDR3 DNA: TGTGCCAGCAGCTCCTACTCCCAGGCTCGCCAAGAGACCCAGTACTTC
CDR3 protein: CASSSYSQARQETQYF

D gene: .
J gene: TRBJ2-2
clone size: medium-sized
V gene: TRBV30
CDR3 DNA: TGTGCCTGGAGTGTACTTTGGGACACCGAGACCTTAAACACCGGGGAGCTGTTTTTT
CDR3 protein: CAWSVLWDTETLNTGELFF

D gene: .
J gene: TRBJ2-5
clone size: .
V gene: TRBV5-1
CDR3 DNA: TGCGCCAGCAGCTGGGACCAAGAGACCCAGTACTTC
CDR3 protein: CASSWDQETQYF

D gene: .
J gene: TRBJ1-4
clone size: once
V gene: TRBV23-1
CDR3 DNA: TGCGCCAGCAGTCAATCGGTCGCTAATGAAAAACTGTTTTTT
CDR3 protein: CASSQSVANEKLFF

D gene: TRBD2
J gene: TRBJ2-5
clone size: .
V gene: TRBV4-2
CDR3 DNA: TGTGCCAGCAGCCAAGTACTAGCGGGGGGCGCGCAGACCCAGTACTTC
CDR3 protein: CASSQVLAGGAQTQYF

D gene: .
J gene: TRBJ2-1
clone size: .
V gene: TRBV2
CDR3 DNA: TGTGCCAGCAGTCAGATAGGGGTTAGCTCCTACAATGAGCAGTTCTTC
CDR3 protein: CASSQIGVSSYNEQFF

D gene: TRBD1
J gene: TRBJ1-1
clone size: .
V gene: TRBV5-5
CDR3 DNA: TGTGCCAGCAGCACTAGACAGGGGAGGAGGCCTGAAGCTTTCTTT
CDR3 protein: CASSTRQGRRPEAFF

D gene: TRBD1
J gene: TRBJ1-2
clone size: .
V gene: TRBV6-5
CDR3 DNA: TGTGCCAGCAGCAAGACAGGGAGCGATGGCTACACCTTC
CDR3 protein: CASSKTGSDGYTF

D gene: TRBD1
J gene: TRBJ1-2
clone size: .
V gene: TRBV30
CDR3 DNA: TGTGCCTACAAAGACAGGGGTTCGACCTATGGCTACACCTTC
CDR3 protein: CAYKDRGSTYGYTF

D gene: .
J gene: TRBJ2-7
clone size: .
V gene: TRBV5-1
CDR3 DNA: TGCGCCAGCAGCTTGTCGCAGACCCACTACGAGCAGTACTTC
CDR3 protein: CASSLSQTHYEQYF

D gene: TRBD2
J gene: TRBJ2-5
clone size: .
V gene: TRBV30
CDR3 DNA: TGTGCCTGGAGTGTACTAGCGGGTACAAAGGAGACCCAGTACTTC
CDR3 protein: CAWSVLAGTKETQYF

D gene: .
J gene: TRBJ2-1
clone size: .
V gene: TRBV18
CDR3 DNA: TGTGCCAGCTCACTAGCGCTGTGGGTAGAGCCCTTCCTCTTC
CDR3 protein: CASSLALWVEPFLF

D gene: .
J gene: TRBJ2-3
clone size: .
V gene: TRBV28
CDR3 DNA: TGTGCCAGCAGTTTATCTGGGGACCGCACAGATACGCAGTATTTT
CDR3 protein: CASSLSGDRTDTQYF

D gene: .
J gene: TRBJ1-5
clone size: .
V gene: TRBV4-2
CDR3 DNA: TGTGCCAGCAGCCGAACTCGCGCAGAGGAGGATCAGCCCCAGCATTTT
CDR3 protein: CASSRTRAEEDQPQHF

D gene: TRBD2
J gene: TRBJ2-1
clone size: .
V gene: TRBV9
CDR3 DNA: TGTGCCAGCAGGGGACTAGCGGGGGAGTTCTCCTACAATGAGCAGTTCTTC
CDR3 protein: CASRGLAGEFSYNEQFF

D gene: .
J gene: TRBJ2-7
clone size: .
V gene: TRBV30
CDR3 DNA: TGTGCCTGGAGTTGGGGGATGACCTACGAGCAGTACTTC
CDR3 protein: CAWSWGMTYEQYF

D gene: .
J gene: TRBJ1-1
clone size: .
V gene: TRBV30
CDR3 DNA: TGTGCCTGGAGTGCCCCGGCCCCTAAACTCAAACTTGAAGCTTTCTTT
CDR3 protein: CAWSAPAPKLKLEAFF

D gene: .
J gene: TRBJ1-2
clone size: .
V gene: TRBV11-3
CDR3 DNA: TGTGCCAGCAGCCCAGCCGGGAGGTCGGGAGGCTACACCTTC
CDR3 protein: CASSPAGRSGGYTF

D gene: .
J gene: TRBJ1-1
clone size: .
V gene: TRBV4-1
CDR3 DNA: TGCGCCAGCAGCCAACCACCCACCCCCGGCAGGGACACTGAAGCTTTCTTT
CDR3 protein: CASSQPPTPGRDTEAFF

D gene: .
J gene: TRBJ1-5
clone size: .
V gene: TRBV6-4
CDR3 DNA: TGTGCCAGCAGCCCCACAGGGTTGGGTCAGCCCCAGCATTTT
CDR3 protein: CASSPTGLGQPQHF

D gene: .
J gene: TRBJ1-1
clone size: .
V gene: TRBV4-2
CDR3 DNA: TGTGCCAGCAGCCAAGACAGGGACACTGAAGCTTTCTTT
CDR3 protein: CASSQDRDTEAFF